These 31 T cell receptor beta chains came from one sample sequenced in a study of shared clonotypes between healthy human individuals. Only in-frame clones appear in the TCRdb table, and some are missing; sequencing was by immunoSEQ multiplex PCR. The top ten clones hold more than 0.55% of a sample with over a million clones, around three quarters of them seen once. Sequencing was carried out using memory CD4+ T cells from PBMCs. Subset denoted: CD45RA-negative fraction. The receptors stem from a man aged 18 to 35 in good health. Some clones in this sample may be carry-over from other donors' samples.

The V call is TRBV6-1, the J call TRBJ2-1; tentative D call: TRBD2 (5 bases). Trimming stripped 1 base from V and 5 bases from J, with 12 bases between. The V gene's germline CDR1 is MNHNS and CDR2 SASEGT. CDR3 length: 15 residues. The CDR3: CASSEVSGADNEQFF. CDR3 coding DNA: TGTGCCAGCAGTGAAGTAAGCGGAGCAGACAATGAGCAGTTCTTC.

The V call is TRBV11-1, the J call TRBJ2-5; 13 bases fit TRBD2. Losses at the gene ends were 2 bases for V and 4 bases for J; bases not matched to a gene: 10. This CDR3 region has 18 residues. Germline V gene data show CDR1 as SGHAT and CDR2 as FQDESV (reference sequence). CDR3 protein: CASSLFVTSGRARETQYF. Here the CDR3 DNA reads TGTGCCAGCAGCTTATTCGTAACTAGCGGGAGGGCCAGAGAGACCCAGTACTTC.

The chain combines TRBV19 with TRBJ1-1, with D unclear. Germline values: CDR1 LNHDA, CDR2 SQIVND (reference sequence). This CDR3 is 15 amino acids long. The germline V and J ends were trimmed by 5 bases and 4 bases, with 17 bases remaining between them. The CDR3 sequence is CASSVPLTGFTEAFF. For the CDR3, the DNA is TGTGCCAGTAGTGTCCCCCTGACGGGGTTCACTGAAGCTTTCTTT. Drawing the rest from reference TRBV19 and TRBJ1-1, the complete variable domain is DGGITQSPKYLFRKEGQNVTLSCEQNLNHDAMYWYRQDPGQGLRLIYYSQIVNDFQKGDIAEGYSVSREKKESFPLTVTSAQKNPTAFYLCASSVPLTGFTEAFFGQGTRLTVV.

In DNA form, the CDR3 reads TGTGCCAGCAGACCTCTGGGACCGGGAAACATTCAGTACTTC. Amino acid sequence: CASRPLGPGNIQYF. The chain employs TRBV6-6 and TRBJ2-4; D is tentatively TRBD1 or TRBD2 (5 bases each). This CDR3 spans 14 amino acids. Germline V gives CDR1 MNHNY, CDR2 SVGAGI (reference sequence). The V end was cut by 6 bases, the J end by 6 bases, with 15 bases between.

V gene TRBV28 combines with J gene TRBJ1-3; TRBD1 agrees at 10 bases. This CDR3 is 16 amino acids long. The V gene end was trimmed by 4 bases and the J gene end by 4 bases; junction bases not matched to a gene: 7. CDR1 MDHEN and CDR2 SYDVKM come from the germline V gene. The CDR3 loop is CASSSPGTGVGNTIYF. Here the CDR3 DNA reads TGTGCCAGCAGTTCCCCCGGGACAGGGGTCGGAAACACCATATATTTT.

This clone was observed many times. J is TRBJ2-7 and V is TRBV7-3; TRBD2 matches at 9 bases. The V gene's germline CDR1 is SGHTA and CDR2 FQGTGA. The junction had 6 bases not matched to a gene; V was cut back by 1 base and J by 5 bases. This CDR3 region has 15 residues. The CDR3 nucleotides read TGTGCCAGCAGCTTAAACGGGCGGGAGGGCGACGAGCAGTACTTC. Translating it yields CASSLNGREGDEQYF.

The rearrangement links TRBV7-9 to TRBJ2-7, with TRBD1 matching 7 bases. Per germline, CDR1 SEHNR and CDR2 FQNEAQ (reference sequence). The V gene end was trimmed by 0 bases and the J gene end by 0 bases; junction bases not matched to a gene: 2. The CDR3 length is 15 residues. The CDR3, as DNA: TGTGCCAGCAGCTTAGCCGAGGGGGCCTCCTACGAGCAGTACTTC. It encodes CASSLAEGASYEQYF. The variable domain in full, completed from reference TRBV7-9 and TRBJ2-7, reads DTGVSQNPRHKITKRGQNVTFRCDPISEHNRLYWYRQTLGQGPEFLTYFQNEAQLEKSRLLSDRFSAERPKGSFSTLEIQRTEQGDSAMYLCASSLAEGASYEQYFGPGTRLTVT.

This clone has a single count. V usage is TRBV18 and J usage is TRBJ2-5, with TRBD1 identical over 7 bases. Trimming cost V 4 bases and J 1 base; bases outside gene matches: 3. The CDR3 is made up of 14 amino acids. Germline CDR1 and CDR2: KGHSH and LQKENI. The CDR3 nucleotides read TGTGCCAGCTCACGACAGGGATTCCAAGAGACCCAGTACTTC. Encoded protein: CASSRQGFQETQYF.

This chain links TRBV4-2 with TRBJ2-1, with 9 bases aligning to TRBD2. The CDR3 length is 16 residues. Trimming took 0 bases from V and 6 from J; bases not matched to a gene: 6. Germline V CDR1 and CDR2: LGHNA, YNFKEQ. CDR3 bases: TGTGCCAGCAGCCAAGATGAAGGTAGCGGGAGCAATGAGCAGTTCTTC. Residues: CASSQDEGSGSNEQFF.

For the CDR3, the DNA is TGTGCCACCGAACCGGGACTAGGGACAGATACGCAGTATTTT. Its protein is CATEPGLGTDTQYF. The chain links TRBV2 to TRBJ2-3, with 8 bases identical to TRBD2. This CDR3 is 14 amino acids long. V lost 10 bases and J lost 3; bases outside the gene matches: 9. Germline CDR1 and CDR2: SNHLY and FYNNEI.

The chain links TRBV15 to TRBJ1-1; 7 bases are shared with TRBD1. In germline, CDR1 is LNHNV, CDR2 YYDKDF (reference sequence). This CDR3 contains 13 residues. Unmatched junction bases numbered 5, after V lost 6 bases and J lost 4 bases. The CDR3 sequence: CATRSTGSTEAFF. CDR3 bases: TGTGCCACCAGATCGACAGGGAGCACTGAAGCTTTCTTT.

On this clone: The same CDR3 also results from other DNA sequences found in this sample. The CDR3 bases are TGCGCCAGCAGCTTGGTTGCGGGGACATACAATGAGCAGTTCTTC. This encodes CASSLVAGTYNEQFF. The V gene is TRBV5-1, the J gene TRBJ2-1; D is tentatively TRBD1 or TRBD2 (6 bases each). Per germline, CDR1 SGHRS and CDR2 YFSETQ. V lost 0 bases to trimming and J lost 4 bases, with 11 bases between them. This CDR3 is built from 15 residues. Filled out from reference TRBV5-1 and TRBJ2-1, the complete variable domain reads KAGVTQTPRYLIKTRGQQVTLSCSPISGHRSVSWYQQTPGQGLQFLFEYFSETQRNKGNFPGRFSGRQFSNSRSEMNVSTLELGDSALYLCASSLVAGTYNEQFFGPGTRLTVL.

This sequence joins TRBV5-1 and TRBJ1-2, with unresolved D. Per the germline V gene, CDR1 is SGHRS and CDR2 is YFSETQ. The CDR3 length is 16 residues. Trimming cost V 4 bases and J 0 bases, with 16 bases left between them. The CDR3 spells CASSQVPGAPNYGYTF. The CDR3, as DNA: TGCGCCAGCAGCCAAGTTCCGGGAGCTCCTAACTATGGCTACACCTTC.

The V call is TRBV7-2, the J call TRBJ2-1; the match to TRBD1 covers 8 bases. CDR3 size: 15 residues. The germline CDR1 and CDR2 sequences are SGHTA and FQGNSA. Trimming at V came to 6 bases and at J to 3 bases, leaving 7 bases not matched to a gene. The CDR3 here is CASRPGQGGYNEQFF. As DNA, the CDR3 is TGTGCCAGCAGACCTGGACAGGGTGGCTACAATGAGCAGTTCTTC. Looking up the rest from reference TRBV7-2 and TRBJ2-1 gives the full variable domain: GAGVSQSPSNKVTEKGKDVELRCDPISGHTALYWYRQSLGQGLEFLIYFQGNSAPDKSGLPSDRFSAERTGGSVSTLTIQRTQQEDSAVYLCASRPGQGGYNEQFFGPGTRLTVL.

Remarks on this clone: The junction departs from germline at one end; a sequencing error may be responsible. The gene calls are TRBV7-9 and TRBJ1-2; D is unresolved. CDR3 length: 12 amino acids. The germline gives CDR1 SEHNR, CDR2 FQNEAQ (reference sequence). CDR3 sequence: CASSLGGFWTHF. CDR3 DNA sequence: TGTGCCAGCAGCTTAGGAGGGTTTTGGACCCACTTC.

A few counts support this clone. In the same sample, other DNA sequences code for this CDR3. This chain links TRBV6-1 with TRBJ2-7; 12 nucleotides align to TRBD2. Germline V CDR1 and CDR2: MNHNS, SASEGT. With V trimmed by 3 bases and J by 0 bases, 0 bases remained unmatched. This CDR3 is built from 15 residues. The CDR3 DNA is TGTGCCAGCAGTGAGACTAGCGGGAGCTCCTACGAGCAGTACTTC. Translated: CASSETSGSSYEQYF.

V usage is TRBV6-1 and J usage is TRBJ2-7; 10 nucleotides align to TRBD1. V gave up 5 bases and J gave up 6 bases; unmatched junction bases: 7. The V gene's germline CDR1 is MNHNS and CDR2 SASEGT. CDR3 size: 14 residues. This chain's CDR3 is CASSPQWTGGEQYF. Written as DNA, the CDR3 is TGTGCCAGCAGTCCCCAGTGGACAGGGGGCGAGCAGTACTTC.

This chain links TRBV18 with TRBJ2-7, with 12 bases that match TRBD1. V shed 4 bases, J shed 6 bases, and the junction held 4 bases outside the gene matches. Germline CDR1 reads KGHSH; CDR2 reads LQKENI. This CDR3 contains 14 residues. The CDR3 sequence is CASSLGTGGTEQYF. In DNA, the CDR3 is TGTGCCAGCTCACTCGGGACAGGGGGCACCGAGCAGTACTTC. The variable domain in full, completed from reference TRBV18 and TRBJ2-7, reads NAGVMQNPRHLVRRRGQEARLRCSPMKGHSHVYWYRQLPEEGLKFMVYLQKENIIDESGMPKERFSAEFPKEGPSILRIQQVVRGDSAAYFCASSLGTGGTEQYFGPGTRLTVT.

This rearrangement joins TRBV7-2 to TRBJ2-2; 11 nucleotides match TRBD1. CDR1 SGHTA and CDR2 FQGNSA come from the germline V gene. The V and J ends lost 7 bases and 4 bases, in that order; junction bases with no gene match: 8. This CDR3 has 16 residues. The CDR3 DNA is TGTGCCAGCAACCCCGGACAGGGGGCTGTCACCGGGGAGCTGTTTTTT. Its translation: CASNPGQGAVTGELFF. The full variable domain, rest sourced from reference TRBV7-2 and TRBJ2-2, is GAGVSQSPSNKVTEKGKDVELRCDPISGHTALYWYRQSLGQGLEFLIYFQGNSAPDKSGLPSDRFSAERTGGSVSTLTIQRTQQEDSAVYLCASNPGQGAVTGELFFGEGSRLTVL.

This clone was detected only a few times. The V gene is TRBV6-5, the J gene TRBJ1-5; 8 bases map to TRBD1. Germline-derived CDR1 and CDR2 are MNHEY and SVGAGI. The junction had 2 bases not matched to a gene; V was cut back by 5 bases and J by 5 bases. CDR3 length: 13 residues. Here the CDR3 DNA reads TGTGCCAGCAGTCAACAGGGGGATCAGCCCCAGCATTTT. This translates into CASSQQGDQPQHF.

V and J are TRBV9 and TRBJ2-7; maybe TRBD2 (6 bases). V was trimmed by 0 bases and J by 3 bases, leaving 13 bases between them. CDR3 length: 15 residues. CDR1 SGDLS and CDR2 YYNGEE come from the germline V gene. This CDR3 reads CASSVAGSMFYEQYF. The CDR3 DNA sequence: TGTGCCAGCAGCGTAGCCGGGAGTATGTTCTACGAGCAGTACTTC.

This rearrangement joins TRBV6-6 to TRBJ1-3; D gene unclear. The CDR3 spans 13 residues. Trimming stripped 6 bases from V and 8 bases from J, with 14 bases between. CDR1 is MNHNY, CDR2 SVGAGI, per germline (reference sequence). CDR3 region: CASSLGTGYTIYF. DNA for the CDR3: TGTGCCAGCAGCCTAGGAACGGGGTACACCATATATTTT.

The genes are TRBV27 and TRBJ2-1, with D possibly TRBD1 on 5 matching bases. In germline, CDR1 is MNHEY, CDR2 SMNVEV (reference sequence). The germline V and J ends were trimmed by 6 bases and 10 bases, with 10 bases remaining between them. The CDR3 has 11 amino acids. The CDR3 sequence is CASRGLGEQFF. The CDR3 nucleotides read TGTGCCAGCAGGGGGCTCGGGGAGCAGTTCTTC.

This chain links TRBV5-4 with TRBJ2-1; maybe TRBD1 (6 bases). CDR1 is SGHNT, CDR2 YYREEE, per germline (reference sequence). The CDR3 covers 14 residues. V lost 2 bases to trimming and J lost 6 bases, with 12 bases between them. CDR3 coding DNA: TGTGCCAGCAGCTTAGGGGGTCTCGGCAATGAGCAGTTCTTC. Its translation: CASSLGGLGNEQFF.

The V call is TRBV5-6, the J call TRBJ1-6; the match to TRBD1 covers 7 bases. Germline lookup yields CDR1 SGHDT and CDR2 YYEEEE. The CDR3 consists of 15 residues. J was trimmed by 9 bases and V by 4 bases; bases with no gene match: 10. The CDR3 spells CASSNRDRPRSPLHF. As DNA, the CDR3 is TGTGCCAGCAGCAACCGGGACAGACCTCGTTCACCCCTCCACTTT.

Remarks on this clone: The same CDR3 arises from other DNA sequences in this sample as well. CDR3 sequence reads: CASSLAGGTGELFF. CDR3 bases: TGTGCCAGCAGCTTAGCGGGCGGGACCGGGGAGCTGTTTTTT. V gene TRBV11-2 combines with J gene TRBJ2-2, with TRBD2 as a possible D gene (5 bases). In germline, CDR1 is SGHAT, CDR2 FQNNGV. V was cut by 1 base and J by 5 bases, with 8 bases left in between. The CDR3 loop spans 14 amino acids.

The rearrangement joins TRBV27 to TRBJ1-1, with a tentative D call TRBD1 (5 bases). V dropped 6 bases and J dropped 0 bases, with 14 bases sitting between them. CDR1 and CDR2 from the germline V gene are MNHEY and SMNVEV (reference sequence). CDR3 length: 15 amino acids. The CDR3: CASSTWGRVNTEAFF. In nucleotides, the CDR3 is TGTGCCAGCAGCACATGGGGCAGGGTGAACACTGAAGCTTTCTTT.

The rearrangement joins TRBV7-8 to TRBJ2-2; no clear D gene. CDR3 length: 12 amino acids. Germline V gene data show CDR1 as SGHVS and CDR2 as FQNEAQ. V was pared by 5 bases and J by 7 bases, with 8 bases between. CDR3 sequence (DNA): TGTGCCAGCAGCCCGTGGGACGGGGAGCTGTTTTTT. Its translation is CASSPWDGELFF.

This chain joins TRBV28 and TRBJ2-7; 8 bases match TRBD1. Losses at the gene ends were 3 bases for V and 3 bases for J; bases not matched to a gene: 7. The CDR3 loop spans 15 amino acids. In germline, CDR1 is MDHEN, CDR2 SYDVKM. CDR3 amino acids: CASSFPGTGNYEQYF. In DNA, the CDR3 is TGTGCCAGCAGTTTCCCCGGGACAGGAAACTACGAGCAGTACTTC.

With regard to this clone: Other DNA sequences from this sample encode an identical CDR3 as well. V and J are TRBV5-1 and TRBJ2-5; D may be TRBD1 (6 bases). The CDR3 covers 15 residues. The V end lost 5 bases, the J end lost 5 bases, and 19 bases lay between the germline ends. CDR1 and CDR2 from the germline V gene are SGHRS and YFSETQ. CDR3 nucleotides: TGCGCCAGCAGACCAGCGCCGGGACAACAGGAGACCCAGTACTTC. This translates into CASRPAPGQQETQYF.

Only one count was recorded for this clone. The chain has TRBV29-1 and TRBJ1-1, with D tentatively TRBD1 (5 bases). Germline loops: CDR1 SQVTM, CDR2 ANQGSEA. The CDR3 length is 17 residues. The V gene lost 4 bases and the J gene lost 0 bases, with 21 bases spanning the gap. CDR3 nucleotides: TGCAGCGTTGTAAATCAGCGGGGCAGTACTATGAACACTGAAGCTTTCTTT. It codes for CSVVNQRGSTMNTEAFF. Using reference TRBV29-1 and TRBJ1-1 for the parts outside the CDR3, the full variable domain is SAVISQKPSRDICQRGTSLTIQCQVDSQVTMMFWYRQQPGQSLTLIATANQGSEATYESGFVIDKFPISRPNLTFSTLTVSNMSPEDSSIYLCSVVNQRGSTMNTEAFFGQGTRLTVV.